These T cell receptor beta chains were read from a single sample in a study of T cell responses to AZD1222 COVID-19 vaccine. Clones were read by immunoSEQ multiplex PCR, and TCRdb kept only the in-frame ones, dropping some. The sample shows fewer than 90,000 clones, 85% to 90% of them seen only once. Here the sequenced sample was peripheral blood, taken 28 days after the second AZD1222 dose. The receptors derive from an adult who received the AZD1222 COVID-19 vaccine. Both conserved end residues are part of each CDR3. The order of the fields is CDR3 protein, CDR3 DNA, J gene, V gene, clone size, CDR3 length, D gene. D genes are given only for firm matches. Clone size is given for some rows only: seen once, a few or many times, or a class if the clone is expanded.

CASSFGAGRTSGNTIYF TGTGCCAGCAGCTTCGGGGCGGGGCGGACCTCTGGAAACACCATATATTTT TRBJ1-3 TRBV7-8 . 17 .
CASTEQRYNEQFF TGCGCCAGCACCGAGCAACGATACAATGAGCAGTTCTTC TRBJ2-1 TRBV10-2 . 13 .
CSASHLLTEAFF TGCAGTGCTAGTCACCTTCTCACTGAAGCTTTCTTT TRBJ1-1 TRBV20-1 . 12 .
CASSPDPSYEQYF TGTGCCAGCAGCCCGGACCCCTCCTACGAGCAGTACTTC TRBJ2-7 TRBV11-1 . 13 .
CAISESTANTGELFF TGTGCCATCAGTGAGTCCACGGCGAACACCGGGGAGCTGTTTTTT TRBJ2-2 TRBV10-3 . 15 .
CASSQDQVDYSYNEQFF TGCGCCAGCAGCCAAGATCAAGTCGATTACTCCTACAATGAGCAGTTCTTC TRBJ2-1 TRBV4-3 . 17 .
CAWSPSYEQYF TGTGCCTGGAGTCCTAGCTACGAGCAGTACTTC TRBJ2-7 TRBV30 . 11 .
CASSQETWGEQFF TGCGCCAGCAGCCAAGAGACATGGGGCGAGCAGTTCTTC TRBJ2-1 TRBV4-3 . 13 .
CSVGGHTDTQYF TGCAGCGTTGGGGGCCACACAGATACGCAGTATTTT TRBJ2-3 TRBV29-1 . 12 .
CASSLFGEAGTGELFF TGTGCCAGCAGCTTATTCGGGGAGGCCGGCACCGGGGAGCTGTTTTTT TRBJ2-2 TRBV7-3 . 16 .
CAWRRGDYEQYF TGTGCCTGGAGGAGGGGGGACTACGAGCAGTACTTC TRBJ2-7 TRBV30 . 12 .
CASSSRGQVLNSPLHF TGTGCCAGCAGCTCCCGGGGGCAAGTACTAAATTCACCCCTCCACTTT TRBJ1-6 TRBV5-4 . 16 .
CASSWPTSGGPNEQFF TGCGCCAGCAGCTGGCCCACTAGCGGGGGACCCAATGAGCAGTTCTTC TRBJ2-1 TRBV5-1 . 16 TRBD2
CASSLQMNTEAFF TGTGCCAGCAGCCTCCAAATGAACACTGAAGCTTTCTTT TRBJ1-1 TRBV3-1/TRBV3-2 . 13 .
CASSETGTNTGELFF TGTGCCAGCAGCGAGACAGGGACGAACACCGGGGAGCTGTTTTTT TRBJ2-2 TRBV11-3 once 15 TRBD1
CASRGTGGDYGYTF TGTGCCAGCAGGGGGACAGGGGGCGACTATGGCTACACCTTC TRBJ1-2 TRBV6-5 . 14 TRBD1
CASSTRTARTYGYTF TGTGCCAGCAGTACCCGGACAGCACGTACGTATGGCTACACCTTC TRBJ1-2 TRBV28 once 15 .
CASSPGGIYGYTF TGTGCCAGCAGCCCGGGGGGTATCTATGGCTACACCTTC TRBJ1-2 TRBV3-1/TRBV3-2 . 13 .
CASSLDRVNSPLHF TGTGCCAGCAGCCTCGACAGGGTGAATTCACCCCTCCACTTT TRBJ1-6 TRBV12-1 . 14 .
CASSRSARQPQHF TGTGCCAGCAGTAGGTCAGCAAGGCAGCCCCAGCATTTT TRBJ1-5 TRBV2 . 13 .
CASSQASNYGGAAQYF TGTGCCAGCAGCCAAGCGAGTAATTATGGCGGGGCGGCGCAGTACTTC TRBJ2-7 TRBV3-1/TRBV3-2 . 16 .
CASSPPATRYEQYF TGTGCCAGCTCACCACCGGCCACACGATACGAGCAGTACTTC TRBJ2-7 TRBV18 . 14 .
CASSFVTRYEQYF TGCGCCAGCAGCTTTGTGACCCGCTACGAGCAGTACTTC TRBJ2-7 TRBV5-1 . 13 .
CASSLWGNTGELFF TGCGCCAGCAGCTTGTGGGGGAACACCGGGGAGCTGTTTTTT TRBJ2-2 TRBV5-1 . 14 .
CAWSAGVAGFIQYF TGTGCCTGGAGTGCAGGGGTAGCGGGATTTATTCAGTACTTC TRBJ2-4 TRBV30 . 14 TRBD2
CASTTGTGANYGYTF TGTGCCAGCACCACCGGGACAGGGGCTAACTATGGCTACACCTTC TRBJ1-2 TRBV7-7 few 15 TRBD1
CASTQGIAGGEQFF TGTGCTAGCACCCAGGGAATAGCGGGAGGTGAGCAGTTCTTC TRBJ2-1 TRBV7-7 . 14 TRBD2
CSVVTLADRNEQFF TGCAGCGTTGTAACACTAGCGGATCGTAATGAGCAGTTCTTC TRBJ2-1 TRBV29-1 . 14 TRBD2
CASSSYDIQYF TGTGCCAGCTCAAGTTATGACATTCAGTACTTC TRBJ2-4 TRBV18 once 11 .
CASSIGGQNTGELFF TGTGCCAGTAGTATAGGGGGACAGAACACCGGGGAGCTGTTTTTT TRBJ2-2 TRBV19 . 15 .
CASSRSHTDTQYF TGTGCCAGCAGCAGGTCTCACACAGATACGCAGTATTTT TRBJ2-3 TRBV6-4 once 13 .
CASSLGPSSDTIYF TGCGCCAGCAGCCTTGGGCCTTCGTCGGACACCATATATTTT TRBJ1-3 TRBV5-1 . 14 .
CASSLFTGNTEAFF TGCGCCAGCAGCTTGTTCACAGGGAACACTGAAGCTTTCTTT TRBJ1-1 TRBV5-1 . 14 .
CAPGAGRAGGTQYF TGTGCCCCCGGGGCTGGTCGCGCGGGGGGGACCCAGTACTTC TRBJ2-5 TRBV27 . 14 TRBD2
CASSLRRTGAGYGYTF TGTGCCAGCAGCCTCAGACGTACAGGGGCGGGCTATGGCTACACCTTC TRBJ1-2 TRBV27 . 16 TRBD1
CASSFSTLGANQPQHF TGTGCCAGCAGTTTCTCGACTCTGGGGGCAAATCAGCCCCAGCATTTT TRBJ1-5 TRBV27 . 16 .
CAWLHYNEQFF TGTGCCTGGCTCCATTACAATGAGCAGTTCTTC TRBJ2-1 TRBV30 . 11 .